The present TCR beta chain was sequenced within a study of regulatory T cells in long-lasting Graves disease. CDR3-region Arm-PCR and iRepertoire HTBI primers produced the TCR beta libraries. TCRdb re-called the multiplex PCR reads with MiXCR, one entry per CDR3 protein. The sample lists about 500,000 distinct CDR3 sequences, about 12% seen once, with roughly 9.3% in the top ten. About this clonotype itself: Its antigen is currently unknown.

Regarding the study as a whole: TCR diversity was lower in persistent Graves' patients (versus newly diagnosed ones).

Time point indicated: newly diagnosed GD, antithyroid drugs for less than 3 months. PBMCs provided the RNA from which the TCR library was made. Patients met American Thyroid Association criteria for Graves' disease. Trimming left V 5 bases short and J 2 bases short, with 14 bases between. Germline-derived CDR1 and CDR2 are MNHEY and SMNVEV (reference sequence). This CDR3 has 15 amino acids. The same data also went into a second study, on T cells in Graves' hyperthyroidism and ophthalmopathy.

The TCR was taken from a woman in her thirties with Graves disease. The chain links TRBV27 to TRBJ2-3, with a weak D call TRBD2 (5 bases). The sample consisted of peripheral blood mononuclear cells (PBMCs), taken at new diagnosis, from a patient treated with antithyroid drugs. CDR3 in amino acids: CASSPSSLPTDTQYF. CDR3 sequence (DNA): TGTGCCAGCAGTCCCTCTAGCCTACCCACAGATACGCAGTATTTT.